This T cell receptor (beta chain) was identified during a study of T cells after yellow fever vaccination. MiXCR, applied by TCRdb to the 5' RACE reads, yields one record per CDR3 protein. Found here are 450,000 to 550,000 distinct CDR3 sequences, just over 20% of them singletons; the top ten hold around 16%. Trimming removed 3 bases from V and 1 base from J, with 7 bases in between. The CDR3 loop spans 13 amino acids. Germline V lookup: CDR1 DFQATT, CDR2 SNEGSKA (reference sequence). This TCR was recovered from a man in his late teens or twenties who received the YFV17D yellow fever vaccine. The material sequenced was PBMCs, taken more than 20 days after the first yellow fever vaccination. This chain connects TRBV20-1 to TRBJ1-5; no firm D call. The CDR3 nucleotides read TGCAGTGCTAGGCCGGAGAGCAATCAGCCCCAGCATTTT. It yields the protein CSARPESNQPQHF.